This T cell receptor beta chain comes out of a study of CD8+CD57+ T cells in acquired aplastic anemia. Looked up from germline, CDR1 is MNHEY and CDR2 is SVGEGT. V lost 2 bases and J lost 8; bases outside the gene matches: 6. The CDR3 spans 15 residues. Flow cytometry had shown expanded CD8+CD57+ cells in the patients chosen for sequencing. TCR beta VDJ combinations and CDR3 sequences were profiled from genomic DNA. Each CDR3 protein gets one entry after TCRdb re-called the reads with MiXCR. The sample gives about 180,000 distinct CDR3 sequences, approximately 48% of which show up once; roughly 2% is in the top ten. Concerning this clonotype: Its antigen remains unknown.

Study observations and caveats: Significant differences in CD8+ Simpson's diversity were not observed between patients and controls. Patients had approximately 29 CD8+ CDR3 sequences in common with controls (the shared set).

The chain couples TRBV6-2 or TRBV6-3 to TRBJ1-6, with TRBD1 matching over 7 bases. The receptor was isolated from a human donor with aplastic anemia. The material sequenced was sorted CD4+, CD8+, or CD8+CD57+ T cells (not recorded which) from PBMCs. CDR3 bases: TGTGCCAGCAGTTACGAAGGACAGGTGTATTCACCCCTCCACTTT. As protein: CASSYEGQVYSPLHF.